This TCR beta chain emerged from a study of identical twins. Regarding the study as a whole: Out-of-frame alpha sequences common to twins exhibited a surplus of low generation probability.

This clonotype was counted ten times or more. What it recognizes is unknown. The CDR3 runs 14 residues. V was trimmed by 1 base and J by 8 bases, leaving 13 bases between them. Germline values: CDR1 SGHRS, CDR2 YFSETQ. TCRdb re-called the 5' RACE reads through MiXCR, storing one row per CDR3 protein. The table lists hundreds of thousands of distinct CDR3 sequences, over 5% of them singletons. This chain connects TRBV5-1 to TRBJ2-1; D not certain. This TCR derives from a man in his late teens or twenties in good health. The material sequenced was naive T cells sorted from blood. DNA for the CDR3: TGCGCCAGCAGCTTGCGGGCCGGCAGTGATGAGCAGTTCTTC. It specifies CASSLRAGSDEQFF.